One and the same sample provided the 21 T cell receptor beta chains below, sequenced in a study of blood T cell repertoires in COVID-19. Repertoires were generated with immunoSEQ multiplex PCR, while TCRdb's copy carries only in-frame clones and drops some. This sample has over 400,000 clones; roughly 89% occur once, and the top ten carry roughly 8.3%. Sequences were obtained from peripheral blood. The receptors were gathered from a woman aged 50 to 60 with COVID-19, enrolled during active disease.

The genes are TRBV25-1 and TRBJ2-3, with 9 bases fitting TRBD2. The CDR3 is made up of 15 amino acids. Germline V gives CDR1 MGHDK, CDR2 SYGVNS. J gave up 4 bases and V 1 base, and 3 bases lay outside the gene matches. The CDR3: CASSEFRTSADTQYF. In DNA form, the CDR3 reads TGTGCCAGCAGTGAATTTCGGACTAGCGCAGATACGCAGTATTTT.

The chain employs TRBV21-1 and TRBJ2-4; the table's D call of TRBD2 was not tested on the DNA. TRBV21-1 is described as a pseudogene. The length of the CDR3 is 18 residues. CDR3 sequence: CASSKEEAGGLPENIQYF. The DNA for the CDR3 is TGTGCCAGCAGCAAAGAGGAGGCGGGGGGCCTCCCAGAAAACATTCAGTACTTC.

The rearrangement links TRBV7-9 to TRBJ2-1; no clear D. The V and J ends lost 5 bases and 5 bases respectively, with 4 bases between them. Germline V lookup: CDR1 SEHNR, CDR2 FQNEAQ (reference sequence). The CDR3 is 11 amino acids. CDR3 coding DNA: TGTGCCAGCAGCACGGACAATGAGCAGTTCTTC. It translates to CASSTDNEQFF.

The chain has TRBV6-5 and TRBJ2-1; TRBD2 is a possible D gene (5 bases). V lost 0 bases and J lost 8, with 8 bases in between. Germline CDR1 reads MNHEY; CDR2 reads SVGAGI. This CDR3 comprises 13 residues. CDR3 sequence reads: CASSYSVGDEQFF. CDR3 nucleotide sequence: TGTGCCAGCAGTTACTCTGTCGGGGATGAGCAGTTCTTC.

This clone was counted a few times. V gene TRBV5-1 combines with J gene TRBJ2-5; TRBD2 matches 7 bases. Germline CDR1 reads SGHRS; CDR2 reads YFSETQ. Germline trimming cut 1 base from V and 3 bases from J; bases unmatched to any gene: 6. The CDR3 loop spans 15 amino acids. The CDR3 DNA is TGCGCCAGCAGCTTGTGGGCTAGCGGAGAAGAGACCCAGTACTTC. Amino acids: CASSLWASGEETQYF.

There are a few counts of this clone. This chain uses TRBV19 with TRBJ1-3, with TRBD1 matching over 8 bases. From germline, CDR1 is LNHDA and CDR2 SQIVND (reference sequence). The V segment lost 10 bases and the J segment 4 bases; nucleotides outside the gene matches: 27. CDR3 length equals 20 residues. CDR3 in amino acids: CATPQVGGQVALGAGNTIYF. CDR3 coding DNA: TGTGCCACCCCACAAGTGGGGGGACAGGTCGCCCTGGGTGCCGGAAACACCATATATTTT.

The chain joins TRBV2 to TRBJ1-1; 7 bases match TRBD1. There are 10 residues in the CDR3. V shed 10 bases and J 10 bases; nucleotides not matched to a gene: 6. Germline loops: CDR1 SNHLY, CDR2 FYNNEI. CDR3: CATRKGAAFF. As DNA, the CDR3 is TGTGCCACCCGAAAGGGGGCAGCTTTCTTT.

V usage is TRBV5-1 and J usage is TRBJ1-4, with no clear D. CDR3 size: 14 residues. CDR1 and CDR2 from the germline V gene are SGHRS and YFSETQ. V was cut by 0 bases and J by 5 bases, with 8 bases left in between. The CDR3 region has the DNA TGCGCCAGCAGCTTGGGACATCCGAATGAAAAACTGTTTTTT. It is translated as CASSLGHPNEKLFF.

This chain links TRBV6-6 with TRBJ2-7; D is ambiguous. This CDR3 has 13 amino acids. V was pared by 8 bases and J by 1 base, with 12 bases between. Per germline, CDR1 MNHNY and CDR2 SVGAGI (reference sequence). In nucleotides, the CDR3 is TGTGCCAGCGAGTCGGGTAGATCCTACGAGCAGTACTTC. This gives the protein CASESGRSYEQYF.

The chain links TRBV5-4 to TRBJ2-7; 9 nucleotides align to TRBD1. The germline V gene encodes CDR1 SGHNT and CDR2 YYREEE (reference sequence). The CDR3 has 15 residues. V lost 5 bases, J lost 4 bases, and 10 bases stayed unmatched. CDR3 in amino acids: CASRDPGQGGYEQYF. CDR3 in DNA: TGTGCCAGCAGGGATCCGGGACAGGGCGGATACGAGCAGTACTTC.

The chain employs TRBV5-1 and TRBJ1-2, with TRBD1 as a possible D gene (6 bases). The ends were cut back, 0 bases at V and 2 bases at J, with 8 bases in the middle. Germline loops: CDR1 SGHRS, CDR2 YFSETQ. There are 14 residues in the CDR3. CDR3 in amino acids: CASSLEGTNYGYTF. The CDR3 nucleotides are TGCGCCAGCAGCTTGGAAGGGACAAACTATGGCTACACCTTC.

The rearrangement links TRBV12-5 to TRBJ1-5, with D maybe TRBD1 (6 bases). This CDR3 contains 19 residues. The germline V gene has CDR1 LGHNT and CDR2 FRNRAP. Trimming pared 2 bases from V and 1 base from J, leaving 21 bases between. CDR3 loop: CASGLSPLGGRGSNQPQHF. CDR3 DNA: TGTGCTAGTGGTTTGTCTCCGCTAGGGGGAAGAGGGAGCAATCAGCCCCAGCATTTT.

The rearrangement joins TRBV6-1 to TRBJ2-7; D gene unclear. V was pared by 3 bases and J by 6 bases, with 12 bases between. Germline CDR1 MNHNS, CDR2 SASEGT. The CDR3 extends over 13 amino acids. The CDR3 sequence: CASSEDPGTEQYF. Here the CDR3 DNA reads TGTGCCAGCAGTGAGGATCCAGGAACCGAGCAGTACTTC.

The J gene is TRBJ2-7, the V gene TRBV5-5, with 7 nucleotides matching TRBD1. Germline-derived CDR1 and CDR2 are SGHKS and YYEKEE (reference sequence). With V trimmed by 4 bases and J by 4 bases, 8 bases remained unmatched. The CDR3 length is 14 residues. CDR3 protein: CASSPRWTGYEQYF. In nucleotides, the CDR3 is TGTGCCAGCAGCCCCCGCTGGACAGGTTACGAGCAGTACTTC.

The chain uses TRBV2 and TRBJ2-7, with 9 bases fitting TRBD1. The CDR3 is 15 residues long. With V trimmed by 5 bases and J by 5 bases, 10 bases remained unmatched. CDR1 is SNHLY, CDR2 FYNNEI, per germline. The CDR3 DNA is TGTGCCAGCAGTCTTGGACAGGGGTATTTCGACGAGCAGTACTTC. Encoded protein: CASSLGQGYFDEQYF.

The chain couples TRBV19 to TRBJ1-5, with D tentatively TRBD1 (6 bases). CDR3 length equals 16 residues. The germline gives CDR1 LNHDA, CDR2 SQIVND (reference sequence). Trimming removed 3 bases at V and 3 bases at J, with 15 bases between. CDR3 in amino acids: CASSILQGRFNQPQHF. In nucleotides, the CDR3 is TGTGCCAGTAGTATTCTCCAGGGGCGCTTCAATCAGCCCCAGCATTTT.

This clone was counted once. This chain joins TRBV5-8 and TRBJ2-5, with D perhaps matching TRBD2 (5 bases). The germline CDR1 and CDR2 sequences are SGHTS and YDEGEE. V lost 0 bases and J 5 bases, leaving 11 bases between the germline ends. The CDR3 contains 14 residues. CDR3 protein: CASSLAGVEETQYF. CDR3 coding DNA: TGTGCCAGCAGCTTGGCCGGGGTGGAGGAGACCCAGTACTTC. Complete variable domain (other parts from reference TRBV5-8 and TRBJ2-5): EAGVTQSPTHLIKTRGQQATLRCSPISGHTSVYWYQQALGLGLQFLLWYDEGEERNRGNFPPRFSGRQFPNYSSELNVNALELEDSALYLCASSLAGVEETQYFGPGTRLLVL.

The chain recombines TRBV15 with TRBJ1-4; D is unresolved. CDR3 length: 15 amino acids. Trimming shortened V by 5 bases and J by 5 bases, and 15 bases separated the two germline ends. CDR1 is LNHNV and CDR2 is YYDKDF in the germline V gene (reference sequence). DNA of the CDR3: TGTGCCACCAGCTGGCCGACGAGGGCAAATGAAAAACTGTTTTTT. Its protein product is CATSWPTRANEKLFF.

The rearrangement joins TRBV6-1 to TRBJ2-5; D gene unclear. Germline CDR1 reads MNHNS; CDR2 reads SASEGT. This CDR3 has 14 residues. Trimming left V 2 bases short and J 4 bases short, with 11 bases between. DNA of the CDR3: TGTGCCAGCAGTGAAATAAGAACTCGAGAGACCCAGTACTTC. The encoded protein is CASSEIRTRETQYF.

This clone was seen once. The V call is TRBV18, the J call TRBJ1-1; 8 nucleotides agree with TRBD1. Germline V gene sequence: CDR1 KGHSH, CDR2 LQKENI. The ends lost 6 bases at V and 6 bases at J; junction bases unmatched: 12. The CDR3 runs to 15 residues. The CDR3 spells CASSPTGADSAEAFF. CDR3 bases: TGTGCCAGCTCCCCGACAGGGGCGGACAGCGCTGAAGCTTTCTTT.

The DNA of the CDR3 is TGTGCGAGCGGTATAACTAATGAAAAACTGTTTTTT. It is translated as CASGITNEKLFF. The J gene is TRBJ1-4, the V gene TRBV30; D ambiguous. Germline V gene lookup returns CDR1 GTSNPN and CDR2 SVGIG (reference sequence). This CDR3 region has 12 residues. Based on the CDR3 plus reference TRBV30 and TRBJ1-4, the full variable domain is SQTIHQWPATLVQPVGSPLSLECTVEGTSNPNLYWYRQAAGRGLQLLFYSVGIGQISSEVPQNLSASRPQDRQFILSSKKLLLSDSGFYLCASGITNEKLFFGSGTQLSVL.